The clone carrying this T cell receptor (beta chain) was detected a few times. The authors produced TCR alpha and TCR beta cDNA libraries with sample barcodes and UMIs by 5'RACE using constant-segment primers. Each CDR3 protein gets one entry after TCRdb re-called the 5' RACE reads with MiXCR. Among under 700,000 distinct CDR3 sequences listed, roughly 21% were seen once. This entry is derived from a study of T-cell memory formation after mild COVID-19. Study information: Across donors, TCR clusters were largely donor specific.

CDR1 and CDR2 from the germline V gene are LNHDA and SQIVND (reference sequence). V lost 3 bases to trimming and J lost 9 bases, with 17 bases between them. This CDR3 contains 15 residues. The material sequenced was PBMCs or a T cell subset sorted from them (not recorded which). The chain uses TRBV19 and TRBJ2-2; D is uncertain. This TCR was sampled from an adult woman who had mild COVID-19 (a few samples of this study predate the infection). Cell type and time point are not known. CDR3 DNA: TGTGCCAGTAGTATCTTCTCCGGTGACCCCTGGGAGCTGTTTTTT. Encoded protein: CASSIFSGDPWELFF.